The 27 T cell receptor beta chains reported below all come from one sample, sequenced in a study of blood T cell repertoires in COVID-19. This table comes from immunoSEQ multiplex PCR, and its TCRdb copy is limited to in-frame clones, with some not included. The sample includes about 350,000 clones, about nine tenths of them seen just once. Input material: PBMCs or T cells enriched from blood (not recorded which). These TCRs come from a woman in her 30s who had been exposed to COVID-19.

The CDR3 DNA sequence: TGCGCCAGCAGCTCCCTCGACTATGGCTACACCTTC. Translation gives CASSSLDYGYTF. J is TRBJ1-2 and V is TRBV5-1; no firm D call. Between the trimmed V and J ends, which lost 3 bases and 3 bases, there was a span of 6 bases. The CDR3 length is 12 residues. CDR1 is SGHRS, CDR2 YFSETQ, per germline. Full variable domain (rest looked up from reference TRBV5-1 and TRBJ1-2): KAGVTQTPRYLIKTRGQQVTLSCSPISGHRSVSWYQQTPGQGLQFLFEYFSETQRNKGNFPGRFSGRQFSNSRSEMNVSTLELGDSALYLCASSSLDYGYTFGSGTRLTVV.

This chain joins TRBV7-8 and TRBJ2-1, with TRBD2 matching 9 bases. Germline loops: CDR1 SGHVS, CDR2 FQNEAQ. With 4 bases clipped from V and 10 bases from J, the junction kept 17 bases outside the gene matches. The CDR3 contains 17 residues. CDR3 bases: TGTGCCAGCAGCTCAAGACGACTAGCGGAGCCGGTGTGGGAGCAGTTCTTC. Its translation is CASSSRRLAEPVWEQFF.

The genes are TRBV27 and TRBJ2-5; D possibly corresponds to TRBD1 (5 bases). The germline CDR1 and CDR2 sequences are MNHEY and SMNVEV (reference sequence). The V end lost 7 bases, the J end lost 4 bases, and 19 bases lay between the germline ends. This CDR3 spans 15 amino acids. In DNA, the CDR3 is TGTGCCAGCAACCAGGGCGGCTTTGGTATAGAGACCCAGTACTTC. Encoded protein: CASNQGGFGIETQYF.

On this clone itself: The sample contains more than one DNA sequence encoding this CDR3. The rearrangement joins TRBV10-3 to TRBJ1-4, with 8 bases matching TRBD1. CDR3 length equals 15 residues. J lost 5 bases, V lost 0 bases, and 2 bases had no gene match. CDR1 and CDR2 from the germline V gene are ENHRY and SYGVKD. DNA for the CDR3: TGTGCCATCAGTGAGTCGACAGGGGCGAATGAAAAACTGTTTTTT. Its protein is CAISESTGANEKLFF.

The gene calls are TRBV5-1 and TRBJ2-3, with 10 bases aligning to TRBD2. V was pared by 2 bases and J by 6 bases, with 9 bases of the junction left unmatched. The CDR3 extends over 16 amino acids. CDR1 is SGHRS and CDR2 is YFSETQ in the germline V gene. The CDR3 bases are TGCGCCAGCAGCTTTTTACCTAGCGGGAGTGAGGATACGCAGTATTTT. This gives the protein CASSFLPSGSEDTQYF. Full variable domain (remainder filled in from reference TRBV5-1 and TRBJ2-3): KAGVTQTPRYLIKTRGQQVTLSCSPISGHRSVSWYQQTPGQGLQFLFEYFSETQRNKGNFPGRFSGRQFSNSRSEMNVSTLELGDSALYLCASSFLPSGSEDTQYFGPGTRLTVL.

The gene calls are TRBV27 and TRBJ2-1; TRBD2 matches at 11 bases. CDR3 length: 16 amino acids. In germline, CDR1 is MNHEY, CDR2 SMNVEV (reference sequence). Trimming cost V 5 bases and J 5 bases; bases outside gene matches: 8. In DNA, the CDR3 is TGTGCCAGCAGTCGGAGACTAGCGGGATCCAACAATGAGCAGTTCTTC. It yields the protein CASSRRLAGSNNEQFF.

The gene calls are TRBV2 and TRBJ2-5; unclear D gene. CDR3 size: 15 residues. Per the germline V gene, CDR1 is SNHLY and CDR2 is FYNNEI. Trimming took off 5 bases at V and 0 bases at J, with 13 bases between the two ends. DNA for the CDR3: TGTGCCAGCAGTTACACCCTTCAGTACCAAGAGACCCAGTACTTC. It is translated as CASSYTLQYQETQYF.

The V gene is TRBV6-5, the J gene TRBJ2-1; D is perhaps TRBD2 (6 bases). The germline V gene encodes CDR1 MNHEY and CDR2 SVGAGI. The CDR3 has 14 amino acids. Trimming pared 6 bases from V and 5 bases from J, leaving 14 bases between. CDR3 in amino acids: CASSPVGGHNEQFF. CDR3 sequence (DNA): TGTGCCAGCAGCCCGGTGGGGGGACACAATGAGCAGTTCTTC.

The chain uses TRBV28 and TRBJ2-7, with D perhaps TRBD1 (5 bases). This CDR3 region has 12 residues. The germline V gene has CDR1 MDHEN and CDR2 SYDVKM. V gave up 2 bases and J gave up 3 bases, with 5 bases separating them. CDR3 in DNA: TGTGCCAGCAGTTTACAGGGCTACGAGCAGTACTTC. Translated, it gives CASSLQGYEQYF.

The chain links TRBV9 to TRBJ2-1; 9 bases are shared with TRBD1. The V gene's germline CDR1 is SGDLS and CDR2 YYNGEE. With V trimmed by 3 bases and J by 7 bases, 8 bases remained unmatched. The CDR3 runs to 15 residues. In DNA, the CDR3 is TGTGCCAGCAGCGCCGGGACAGGGATTGAGAATGAGCAGTTCTTC. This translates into CASSAGTGIENEQFF.

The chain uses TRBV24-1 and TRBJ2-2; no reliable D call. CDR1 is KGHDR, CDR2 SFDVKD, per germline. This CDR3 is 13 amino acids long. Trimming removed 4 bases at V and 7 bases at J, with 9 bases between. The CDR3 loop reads CATSDRPSGELFF. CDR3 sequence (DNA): TGTGCCACCAGTGACCGACCTAGCGGGGAGCTGTTTTTT.

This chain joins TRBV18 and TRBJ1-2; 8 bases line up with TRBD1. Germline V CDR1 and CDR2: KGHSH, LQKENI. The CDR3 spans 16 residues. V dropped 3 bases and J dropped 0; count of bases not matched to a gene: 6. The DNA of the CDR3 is TGTGCCAGCTCACCTTCGATGGGACAGGCTAACTATGGCTACACCTTC. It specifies CASSPSMGQANYGYTF.

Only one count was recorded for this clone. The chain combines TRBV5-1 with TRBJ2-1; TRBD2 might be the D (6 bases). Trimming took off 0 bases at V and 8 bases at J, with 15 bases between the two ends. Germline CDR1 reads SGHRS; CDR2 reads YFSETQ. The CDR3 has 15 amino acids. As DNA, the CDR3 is TGCGCCAGCAGCTTGGAGCCGGGAGAGGCCTATGAGCAGTTCTTC. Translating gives CASSLEPGEAYEQFF.

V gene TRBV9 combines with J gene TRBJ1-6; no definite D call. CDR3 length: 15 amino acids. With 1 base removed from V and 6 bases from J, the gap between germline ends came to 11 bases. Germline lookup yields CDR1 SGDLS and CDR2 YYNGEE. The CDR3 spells CASSVKAGANSPLHF. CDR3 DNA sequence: TGTGCCAGCAGCGTAAAGGCAGGCGCTAATTCACCCCTCCACTTT.

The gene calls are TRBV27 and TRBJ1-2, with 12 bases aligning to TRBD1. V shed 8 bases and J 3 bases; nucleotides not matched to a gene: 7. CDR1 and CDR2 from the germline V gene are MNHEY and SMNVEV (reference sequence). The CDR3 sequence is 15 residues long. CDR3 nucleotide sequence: TGTGCCAGCGGGGGACAGGGGGCGCGTGACTATGGCTACACCTTC. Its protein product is CASGGQGARDYGYTF.

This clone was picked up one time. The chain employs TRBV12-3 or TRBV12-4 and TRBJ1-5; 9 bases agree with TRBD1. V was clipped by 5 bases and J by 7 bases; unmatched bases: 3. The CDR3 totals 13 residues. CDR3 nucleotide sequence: TGTGCCAGCAGTACAGGGGGCCGGCAGCCCCAGCATTTT. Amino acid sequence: CASSTGGRQPQHF.

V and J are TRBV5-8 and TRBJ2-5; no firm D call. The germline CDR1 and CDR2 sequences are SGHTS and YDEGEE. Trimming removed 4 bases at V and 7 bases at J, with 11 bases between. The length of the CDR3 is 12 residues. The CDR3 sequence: CASSPTRRTQYF. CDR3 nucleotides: TGTGCCAGCAGCCCGACTCGCCGGACCCAGTACTTC.

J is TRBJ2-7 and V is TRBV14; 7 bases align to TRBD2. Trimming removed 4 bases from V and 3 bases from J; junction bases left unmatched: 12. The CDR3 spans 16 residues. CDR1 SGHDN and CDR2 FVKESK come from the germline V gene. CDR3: CASSLVGVERDYEQYF. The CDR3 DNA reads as TGTGCCAGCAGCCTTGTTGGGGTGGAGCGGGACTACGAGCAGTACTTC. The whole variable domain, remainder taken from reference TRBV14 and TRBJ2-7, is EAGVTQFPSHSVIEKGQTVTLRCDPISGHDNLYWYRRVMGKEIKFLLHFVKESKQDESGMPNNRFLAERTGGTYSTLKVQPAELEDSGVYFCASSLVGVERDYEQYFGPGTRLTVT.

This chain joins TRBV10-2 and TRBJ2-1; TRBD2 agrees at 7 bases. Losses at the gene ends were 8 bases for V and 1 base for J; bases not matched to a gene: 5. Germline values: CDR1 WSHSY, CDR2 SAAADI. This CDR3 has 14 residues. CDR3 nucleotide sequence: TGCGCCAGCCGTAGCGGGCGGTCCTACAATGAGCAGTTCTTC. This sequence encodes CASRSGRSYNEQFF.

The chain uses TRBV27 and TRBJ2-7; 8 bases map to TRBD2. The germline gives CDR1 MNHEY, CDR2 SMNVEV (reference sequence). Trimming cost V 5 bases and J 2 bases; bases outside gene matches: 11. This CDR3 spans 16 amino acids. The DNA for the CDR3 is TGTGCCAGCAGTCACCTATTCAGCGGGAGCCCCTACGAGCAGTACTTC. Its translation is CASSHLFSGSPYEQYF.

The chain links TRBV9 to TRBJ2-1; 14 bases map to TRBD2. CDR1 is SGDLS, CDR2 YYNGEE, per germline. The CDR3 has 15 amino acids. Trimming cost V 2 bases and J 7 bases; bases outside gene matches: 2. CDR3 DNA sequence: TGTGCCAGCAGCGTGACTAGCGGGAGGGCGAATGAGCAGTTCTTC. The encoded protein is CASSVTSGRANEQFF.

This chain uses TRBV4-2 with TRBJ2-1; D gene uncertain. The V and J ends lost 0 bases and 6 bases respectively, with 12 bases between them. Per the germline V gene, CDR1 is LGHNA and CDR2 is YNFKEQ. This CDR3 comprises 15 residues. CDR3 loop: CASSQDRSGPNEQFF. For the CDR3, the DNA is TGTGCCAGCAGCCAAGATCGCTCAGGCCCCAATGAGCAGTTCTTC.

The CDR3 loop reads CASSLLGLASGSLGEQFF. Here the CDR3 DNA reads TGTGCCAGCAGTTTACTTGGGTTGGCTAGCGGGAGCTTGGGGGAGCAGTTCTTC. V and J are TRBV27 and TRBJ2-1, with 10 bases matching TRBD2. J lost 10 bases, V lost 2 bases, and 17 bases had no gene match. The CDR3 is made up of 18 amino acids. CDR1 is MNHEY and CDR2 is SMNVEV in the germline V gene (reference sequence).

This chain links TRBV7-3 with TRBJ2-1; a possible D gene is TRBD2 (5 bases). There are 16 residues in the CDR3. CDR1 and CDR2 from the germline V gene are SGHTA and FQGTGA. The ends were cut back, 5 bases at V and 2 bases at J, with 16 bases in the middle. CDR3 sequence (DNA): TGTGCCAGCAGCCCCCGCACCGGGCGGGCCTACAATGAGCAGTTCTTC. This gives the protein CASSPRTGRAYNEQFF.

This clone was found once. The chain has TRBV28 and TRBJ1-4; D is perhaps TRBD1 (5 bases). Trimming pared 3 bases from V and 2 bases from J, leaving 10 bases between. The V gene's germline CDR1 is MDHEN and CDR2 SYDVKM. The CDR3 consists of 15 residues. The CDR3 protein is CASSFPTETNEKLFF. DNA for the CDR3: TGTGCCAGCAGTTTTCCGACAGAGACTAATGAAAAACTGTTTTTT.

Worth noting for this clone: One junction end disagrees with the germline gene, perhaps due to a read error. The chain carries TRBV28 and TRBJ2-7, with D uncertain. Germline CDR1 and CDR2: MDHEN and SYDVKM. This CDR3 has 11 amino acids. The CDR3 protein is CASSLARSTSF. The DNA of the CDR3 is TGTGCCAGCAGTTTGGCCCGCTCAACATCTTTC. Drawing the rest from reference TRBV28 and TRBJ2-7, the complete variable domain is DVKVTQSSRYLVKRTGEKVFLECVQDMDHENMFWYRQDPGLGLRLIYFSYDVKMKEKGDIPEGYSVSREKKERFSLILESASTNQTSMYLCASSLARSTSFGPGTRLTVT.

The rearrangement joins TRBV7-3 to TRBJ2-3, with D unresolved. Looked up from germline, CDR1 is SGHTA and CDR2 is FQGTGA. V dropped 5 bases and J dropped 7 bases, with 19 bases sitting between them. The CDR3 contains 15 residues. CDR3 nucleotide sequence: TGTGCCAGCAGCCCATACCCCACCCGAGGCTATACGCAGTATTTT. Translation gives CASSPYPTRGYTQYF. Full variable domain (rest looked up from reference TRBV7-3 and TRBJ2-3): GAGVSQTPSNKVTEKGKYVELRCDPISGHTALYWYRQSLGQGPEFLIYFQGTGAADDSGLPNDRFFAVRPEGSVSTLKIQRTERGDSAVYLCASSPYPTRGYTQYFGPGTRLTVL.